The TCR beta chain described here comes from a study of T cells in narcolepsy (dated by TCRdb to 2016 to 2018). In terms of the full investigation: Healthy control donors were enrolled in the study alongside patients who had narcolepsy type 1 or type 2 (NT1, NT2). To look for autoreactive T cells in narcolepsy patients that target self-antigens of hypocretin neurons (hypocretin, TRIB2), the study used TCR Vbeta sequencing to follow clonotypes in blood and CSF. The paper's findings and limits, for the study overall: Some blood memory CD4+ repertoires from patients and controls contained no sequences matching autoreactive T cell clones. Numbers of sequenced blood memory CD4+ clonotypes were comparable, with averages of about 39,494 in patients and roughly 33,000 in controls. Plots that compared CSF and blood CD4+ T cell clonotypes from the same patient highlighted HCRT-specific and TRIB2-specific autoreactive clonotypes. According to the report, autoreactive clonotypes were detected serially in the blood of the same patients and of different patients, but not in healthy controls.

Deletion took 2 bases off V and 1 base off J, with a span of 13 bases between the germline ends. CDR1 MNHNS and CDR2 SASEGT are derived from the germline V gene. From cysteine to phenylalanine, the CDR3 is 16 amino acids long. The entry retains the CDR3 DNA only, 48 bases that are in frame from base 1. Turning to this clone: No antigen is known for it. Per-base quality was not reported, and no clone a single base away is much larger than it.

For TCR Vbeta sequencing, memory CD4+ T cells were sorted ex vivo from the peripheral blood of both healthy controls and narcolepsy patients. To prepare the library, the immunoSEQ multiplex PCR assay was applied. This is the immuneACCESS table as TCRdb keeps it, with only in-frame sequences that have V and J called. A part of the clones is gone; compared with another copy, unresolved V genes explain less than half, and the rest is unexplained. The sample has roughly 30,000 clones on record, approximately 85% of them singletons. The biggest ten clones account for over 5% of the sample. Source material: memory (CD45RA-) CD4+ T cells from blood. This specimen's cell subset or site label, per the study, means: memory T cells sorted ex vivo from peripheral blood. The clonotype comes from a human donor in good health. The V and J genes are TRBV6-1 and TRBJ2-3; TRBD1 could be the D gene, as 5 bases match. In nucleotides, the sequence is TGTGCCAGCAGTGAAAGGGGCCTAGGGGGCACAGATACGCAGTATTTT. Protein translation: CASSERGLGGTDTQYF.